The present T cell receptor (beta chain) was sequenced within a study of blood T cells in healthy people across ages. Notes on the study in general: With donor CMV status unknown, expanded clonotype changes were possibly confounded.

This clonotype was counted only a few times. Its antigen is unidentified. From germline, CDR1 is DFQATT and CDR2 SNEGSKA (reference sequence). The CDR3 is 13 residues long. Deletions cut 4 bases from V and 0 bases from J, with 9 bases between. Sample-barcoded 5' priming and a J-beta primer mix drove a second PCR of roughly 6 to 12 cycles. MiXCR, applied by TCRdb to the 5' RACE reads, yields one record per CDR3 protein. The data hold 1.5 million to 2 million distinct CDR3 sequences, with less than 50% observed a single time. The receptor was derived from a woman in her thirties or forties in good health. This chain joins TRBV20-1 and TRBJ2-5; D is uncertain. The source material was blood. DNA for the CDR3: TGCAGTGCTATTTGGAAAAACCAAGAGACCCAGTACTTC. The encoded protein is CSAIWKNQETQYF.